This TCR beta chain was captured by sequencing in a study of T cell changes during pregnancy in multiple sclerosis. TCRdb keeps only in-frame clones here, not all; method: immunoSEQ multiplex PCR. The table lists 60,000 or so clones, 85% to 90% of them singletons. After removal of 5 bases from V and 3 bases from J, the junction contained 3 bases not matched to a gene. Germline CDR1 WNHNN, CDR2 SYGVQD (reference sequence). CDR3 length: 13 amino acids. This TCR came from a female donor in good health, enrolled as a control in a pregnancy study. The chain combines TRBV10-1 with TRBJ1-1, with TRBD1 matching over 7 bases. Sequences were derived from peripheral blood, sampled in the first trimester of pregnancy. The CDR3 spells CASSSQGDTEAFF. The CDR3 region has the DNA TGCGCCAGCAGTTCCCAGGGGGACACTGAAGCTTTCTTT.